These 25 T cell receptor beta chains came from one sample sequenced in a study of blood T cell repertoires in COVID-19. The data were produced by immunoSEQ multiplex PCR, yet TCRdb's version contains in-frame clones alone and is incomplete. The sample has 95,000 to 150,000 clones, 84% seen once. The sample taken for sequencing was PBMCs or T cells enriched from blood (not recorded which). Source of these receptors: a woman aged 25 to 39 who had recovered from COVID-19.

DNA for the CDR3: TGTGCCTGGAGTGTATATCCGGGAAATTCACCCCTCCACTTT. This encodes CAWSVYPGNSPLHF. The chain couples TRBV30 to TRBJ1-6; unclear D gene. CDR1 is GTSNPN, CDR2 SVGIG, per germline (reference sequence). Trimming removed 0 bases at V and 7 bases at J, with 10 bases between. The CDR3 covers 14 residues.

The V call is TRBV11-3, the J call TRBJ2-5, with TRBD2 matching over 10 bases. The CDR3 totals 16 residues. CDR1 SGHNT and CDR2 YENEEA come from the germline V gene. The junction had 8 bases not matched to a gene; V was cut back by 5 bases and J by 2 bases. The chain's CDR3 is CASSPGTSESQETQYF. CDR3 in DNA: TGTGCCAGCAGCCCCGGGACTAGCGAATCGCAAGAGACCCAGTACTTC.

This chain joins TRBV19 and TRBJ2-7; D is unresolved. Germline V gene sequence: CDR1 LNHDA, CDR2 SQIVND (reference sequence). V was cut by 1 base and J by 7 bases, with 14 bases left in between. The CDR3 extends over 14 amino acids. In DNA, the CDR3 is TGTGCCAGTAGTATAGCCGGTGGAGCTTTGGAGCAGTACTTC. Amino acid sequence: CASSIAGGALEQYF.

The chain has TRBV4-1 and TRBJ1-5; D is uncertain. Germline CDR1 reads MGHRA; CDR2 reads YSYEKL. This CDR3 spans 13 amino acids. The V end lost 5 bases, the J end lost 4 bases, and 9 bases lay between the germline ends. The CDR3 nucleotides read TGCGCCAGCAGCGCCCGAGTAAATCAGCCCCAGCATTTT. Translation gives CASSARVNQPQHF.

The CDR3 sequence is CSASYARNTEAFF. For the CDR3, the DNA is TGCAGTGCTAGTTATGCTAGGAACACTGAAGCTTTCTTT. The genes are TRBV20-1 and TRBJ1-1; D call uncertain. The germline V gene encodes CDR1 DFQATT and CDR2 SNEGSKA (reference sequence). V gave up 3 bases and J gave up 1 base, with 9 bases separating them. This CDR3 region has 13 residues.

The V and J genes are TRBV18 and TRBJ1-1; TRBD1 agrees at 7 bases. Per the germline V gene, CDR1 is KGHSH and CDR2 is LQKENI. V dropped 5 bases and J dropped 1; count of bases not matched to a gene: 4. The CDR3 is 14 residues long. CDR3 loop: CASSARTGNTEAFF. The CDR3 DNA reads TGTGCCAGCTCAGCTCGGACAGGGAACACTGAAGCTTTCTTT.

The chain couples TRBV5-4 to TRBJ1-2, with D perhaps matching TRBD1 (6 bases). This CDR3 is 12 amino acids long. The V and J ends lost 4 bases and 6 bases respectively, with 10 bases between them. The germline gives CDR1 SGHNT, CDR2 YYREEE (reference sequence). The DNA of the CDR3 is TGTGCCAGCAGCCCTTACAGGGATGGCTACACCTTC. It translates to CASSPYRDGYTF.

The chain has TRBV30 and TRBJ1-5; TRBD1 might be the D (6 bases). Germline V gene lookup returns CDR1 GTSNPN and CDR2 SVGIG (reference sequence). Trimming removed 0 bases from V and 7 bases from J, with 10 bases in between. CDR3 length equals 13 residues. The CDR3 sequence is CAWSVRGLQPQHF. The CDR3 DNA sequence: TGTGCCTGGAGTGTGCGGGGGCTACAGCCCCAGCATTTT.

This chain connects TRBV6-5 to TRBJ2-7, with 11 nucleotides matching TRBD2. Germline trimming cut 8 bases from V and 3 bases from J; bases unmatched to any gene: 6. The CDR3 is 14 amino acids. Germline values: CDR1 MNHEY, CDR2 SVGAGI. CDR3 coding DNA: TGTGCCAGCCGCCTGGGGACTAGCGGCTACGAGCAGTACTTC. Residues: CASRLGTSGYEQYF.

This clone has only one observation. This sequence joins TRBV6-1 and TRBJ1-2, with D possibly being TRBD1 (5 bases). Germline CDR1 is MNHNS and CDR2 is SASEGT. This CDR3 contains 15 residues. V was shortened by 0 bases and J by 5 bases, with 13 bases between the two germline ends. CDR3 in DNA: TGTGCCAGCAGTGAAGCGTCGACAGCCTATTATGGCTACACCTTC. Its protein product is CASSEASTAYYGYTF.

The chain links TRBV5-1 to TRBJ1-1; D is possibly TRBD1 (5 bases). V lost 4 bases, J lost 0 bases, and 10 bases lay in between. Germline CDR1 SGHRS, CDR2 YFSETQ. CDR3 size: 14 residues. CDR3 sequence (DNA): TGCGCCAGCAGCCGGGGGACGCTGAACACTGAAGCTTTCTTT. This gives the protein CASSRGTLNTEAFF.

The chain carries TRBV5-1 and TRBJ2-2; 8 bases are a match to TRBD2. The CDR3 covers 16 residues. The germline V gene encodes CDR1 SGHRS and CDR2 YFSETQ. V was clipped by 4 bases and J by 2 bases; unmatched bases: 7. The CDR3 DNA follows: TGCGCCAGCAGCATCGGGGTAGCGGGAAACACCGGGGAGCTGTTTTTT. The encoded protein is CASSIGVAGNTGELFF.

J is TRBJ1-5 and V is TRBV25-1, with 7 bases that match TRBD1. The CDR3 spans 16 residues. V trimming: 3 bases; J trimming: 3 bases; junction bases outside the gene matches: 8. Germline values: CDR1 MGHDK, CDR2 SYGVNS. For the CDR3, the DNA is TGTGCCAGCAGTGACGAGGGGGCTAATTTCAATCAGCCCCAGCATTTT. Translating it yields CASSDEGANFNQPQHF.

This rearrangement joins TRBV4-3 to TRBJ2-1; 7 bases are a match to TRBD2. The J segment lost 3 bases and the V segment lost 0 bases, leaving 2 bases of the junction unmatched. CDR3 size: 15 residues. From germline, CDR1 is LGHNA and CDR2 YSLEER. CDR3 nucleotide sequence: TGCGCCAGCAGCCAAGAGGAGCGGGACTACAATGAGCAGTTCTTC. Amino acid sequence: CASSQEERDYNEQFF.

This chain joins TRBV27 and TRBJ1-5; 8 bases agree with TRBD1. Per the germline V gene, CDR1 is MNHEY and CDR2 is SMNVEV (reference sequence). V shed 5 bases, J shed 0 bases, and the junction held 6 bases outside the gene matches. The CDR3 has 16 amino acids. CDR3 in amino acids: CASSPLGTGSNQPQHF. CDR3 in DNA: TGTGCCAGCAGTCCGTTAGGGACAGGTAGCAATCAGCCCCAGCATTTT.

This clone was counted ten times or more. The chain is built from TRBV4-1 and TRBJ1-1; a weak D match, TRBD1 (6 bases). The CDR3 runs to 13 residues. V dropped 5 bases and J dropped 1 base, with 8 bases sitting between them. The germline V gene has CDR1 MGHRA and CDR2 YSYEKL. CDR3 region: CASSSQGNTEAFF. CDR3 bases: TGCGCCAGCAGCTCACAGGGGAACACTGAAGCTTTCTTT.

This chain connects TRBV19 to TRBJ2-1, with 7 bases identical to TRBD2. Trimming took 8 bases from V and 3 from J; bases not matched to a gene: 1. This CDR3 is 12 amino acids long. Germline loops: CDR1 LNHDA, CDR2 SQIVND (reference sequence). The CDR3 region has the DNA TGTGCCAGTGGGGACTACTACAATGAGCAGTTCTTC. Amino acid sequence: CASGDYYNEQFF.

V gene TRBV5-1 combines with J gene TRBJ2-1; maybe TRBD2 (7 bases). The CDR3 has 14 residues. CDR1 is SGHRS, CDR2 YFSETQ, per germline. V was pared by 4 bases and J by 2 bases, with 10 bases between. The CDR3 nucleotides are TGCGCCAGCAGCCAGGGGAGGGCCTACAATGAGCAGTTCTTC. Protein product: CASSQGRAYNEQFF.

The V gene is TRBV5-8, the J gene TRBJ2-3; 11 nucleotides agree with TRBD2. CDR3 length: 14 amino acids. The germline V gene encodes CDR1 SGHTS and CDR2 YDEGEE. V trimming: 8 bases; J trimming: 4 bases; junction bases outside the gene matches: 6. The CDR3 region has the DNA TGTGCCAGAACCACTAGCGGGAGACCAGATACGCAGTATTTT. Protein sequence: CARTTSGRPDTQYF.

The chain links TRBV5-1 to TRBJ2-2; 9 bases fit TRBD1. The CDR3 runs 16 residues. Germline CDR1 and CDR2: SGHRS and YFSETQ. The junction had 6 bases not matched to a gene; V was cut back by 2 bases and J by 4 bases. The CDR3 DNA reads as TGCGCCAGCAGCTTACAACAGGGGGCGACCACCGGGGAGCTGTTTTTT. It is translated as CASSLQQGATTGELFF.

The rearrangement joins TRBV11-2 to TRBJ1-2, with a possible D match to TRBD1 (5 bases). The CDR3 length is 12 residues. The V gene's germline CDR1 is SGHAT and CDR2 FQNNGV. Trimming pared 4 bases from V and 6 bases from J, leaving 9 bases between. CDR3 in DNA: TGTGCCAGCAGCTCTGGCAGGGATGGCTACACCTTC. Translation gives CASSSGRDGYTF.

The V and J genes are TRBV4-1 and TRBJ2-7; 10 bases are a match to TRBD1. The CDR3 has 16 residues. In germline, CDR1 is MGHRA, CDR2 YSYEKL. V lost 3 bases and J lost 6; bases outside the gene matches: 11. The CDR3: CASSQDTGTGVSEQYF. In nucleotides, the CDR3 is TGCGCCAGCAGCCAGGACACCGGGACAGGGGTGTCCGAGCAGTACTTC.

The chain recombines TRBV5-1 with TRBJ2-7; perhaps TRBD2 as D (7 bases). CDR1 is SGHRS, CDR2 YFSETQ, per germline. Trimming shortened V by 0 bases and J by 0 bases, and 16 bases separated the two germline ends. This CDR3 has 17 residues. CDR3 bases: TGCGCCAGCAGCTTGGCGGGGGGCCCTTCTTACTCCTACGAGCAGTACTTC. Translated, it gives CASSLAGGPSYSYEQYF.

The gene calls are TRBV12-3 or TRBV12-4 and TRBJ2-1; possibly TRBD2 for D (5 bases). There are 13 residues in the CDR3. Trimming took 3 bases from V and 8 from J, leaving 11 bases between them. CDR3 loop: CASSLGDGHEQFF. CDR3 in DNA: TGTGCCAGCAGTTTGGGAGATGGCCATGAGCAGTTCTTC.

This rearrangement joins TRBV2 to TRBJ1-2, with 7 bases that match TRBD1. This CDR3 region has 14 residues. Germline-derived CDR1 and CDR2 are SNHLY and FYNNEI. The J segment lost 4 bases and the V segment lost 7 bases, leaving 9 bases of the junction unmatched. In nucleotides, the CDR3 is TGTGCCAGCACGGCAGGGGGTAGCTCCTATGGCTACACCTTC. It specifies CASTAGGSSYGYTF.